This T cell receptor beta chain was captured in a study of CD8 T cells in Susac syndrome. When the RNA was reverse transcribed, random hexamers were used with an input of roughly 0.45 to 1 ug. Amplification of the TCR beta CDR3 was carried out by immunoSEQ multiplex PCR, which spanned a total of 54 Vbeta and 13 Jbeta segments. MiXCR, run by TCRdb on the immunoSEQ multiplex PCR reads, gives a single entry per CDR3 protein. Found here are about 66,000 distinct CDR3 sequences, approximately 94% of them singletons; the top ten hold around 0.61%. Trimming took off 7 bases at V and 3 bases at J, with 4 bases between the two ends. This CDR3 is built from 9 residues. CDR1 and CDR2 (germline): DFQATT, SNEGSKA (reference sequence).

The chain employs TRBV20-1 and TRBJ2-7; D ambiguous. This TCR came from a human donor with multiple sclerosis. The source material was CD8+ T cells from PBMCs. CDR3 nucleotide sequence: TGCAGTGGAGGCTACGAGCAGTACTTC. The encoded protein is CSGGYEQYF.